A single sample gave rise to the 5 T cell receptor beta chains below, sequenced in a study of OX40 agonist ivuxolimab in advanced cancers. The data were produced by immunoSEQ multiplex PCR, yet TCRdb's version contains in-frame clones alone and is incomplete. The repertoire consists of tens of thousands of clones, with roughly 91% occurring once and the leading ten covering roughly 0.33%. This specimen consisted of CD4+ or CD8+ T cells sorted from blood, obtained in a trial of the OX40 agonist ivuxolimab. The source is an adult with an advanced solid tumor such as melanoma, head and neck, liver or kidney cancer.

The rearrangement links TRBV18 to TRBJ2-1, with 10 nucleotides matching TRBD2. Germline loops: CDR1 KGHSH, CDR2 LQKENI. After removal of 5 bases from V and 7 bases from J, the junction contained 8 bases not matched to a gene. The CDR3 contains 15 residues. In DNA, the CDR3 is TGTGCCAGCTCAACCCCAGCGGGAGGGAAAAATGAGCAGTTCTTC. Protein product: CASSTPAGGKNEQFF.

DNA for the CDR3: TGCGCCAGCAGCCAAGAACAGGGGTATCCCTACGAGCAGTACTTC. Translating it yields CASSQEQGYPYEQYF. The rearrangement links TRBV4-1 to TRBJ2-7, with TRBD1 matching 7 bases. The V and J ends lost 0 bases and 2 bases, in that order; junction bases with no gene match: 4. The CDR3 consists of 15 residues. Germline CDR1 reads MGHRA; CDR2 reads YSYEKL.

V gene TRBV4-1 combines with J gene TRBJ1-1, with no clear D. This CDR3 is built from 15 residues. Germline CDR1 MGHRA, CDR2 YSYEKL. Trimming left V 0 bases short and J 5 bases short, with 13 bases between. Here the CDR3 reads CASSQEGRARTEAFF. CDR3 nucleotide sequence: TGCGCCAGCAGCCAAGAAGGGAGGGCTAGGACTGAAGCTTTCTTT.

The gene calls are TRBV28 and TRBJ1-2; TRBD1 is a possible D gene (5 bases). Germline V gene sequence: CDR1 MDHEN, CDR2 SYDVKM. This CDR3 is 16 amino acids long. V shed 6 bases and J shed 2 bases, with 19 bases lying between them. The CDR3 protein is CASSDYSGGLNYGYTF. In DNA form, the CDR3 reads TGTGCCAGCAGCGATTATTCGGGGGGTTTAAACTATGGCTACACCTTC.

The chain combines TRBV21-1 with TRBJ1-2. TRBV21-1 corresponds to a pseudogene. The CDR3 covers 13 residues. In DNA form, the CDR3 reads TGTGCCAGCAGCACGACCGGGACTGGAGGCTACACCTTC. Its protein product is CASSTTGTGGYTF.